The source of this T cell receptor (beta chain) is a study of cytomegalovirus exposure and HLA in healthy donors. Study-level points and caveats: Rarity characterized most TCR sequences, yet some public TCRs appeared in many donors.

The germline CDR1 and CDR2 sequences are SGHTA and FQGNSA. V dropped 5 bases and J dropped 8 bases, with 12 bases sitting between them. The CDR3 runs 12 residues. About this clone itself: The antigen remains unidentified.

Sequencing was performed with immunoSEQ multiplex PCR; in TCRdb, only in-frame clones are kept and a portion is missing. The repertoire holds tens of thousands of clones, with roughly 93% as singletons. V is TRBV7-2 and J is TRBJ1-1; D not certain. The sequenced material came from PBMCs. This receptor was taken from a young man in good health and CMV-seronegative. CDR3 residues: CASSEARREAFF. The CDR3 coding sequence is TGTGCCAGCAGCGAAGCACGGAGGGAAGCTTTCTTT.